These T cell receptor beta chains were read from a single sample in a study of blood T cell repertoires in COVID-19. Assay used: immunoSEQ multiplex PCR; TCRdb lists only in-frame clones, some missing. The sample records more than 150,000 clones, over 80% being singletons. Source material: PBMCs or T cells enriched from blood (not recorded which). Source of these receptors: a woman in her sixties or seventies who had recovered from COVID-19. Each CDR3 is given without its conserved first and last residue.

j_gene	v_gene	len	CDR3aa
TRBJ2-6	TRBV7-2	12	ASSLVAGANVLT
TRBJ2-1	TRBV4-1	16	ASSQDGTSGGGYNEQF
TRBJ2-4	TRBV19	14	ASSMGGTAGGNIQY
TRBJ2-7	TRBV27	12	ASSFEGDAYEQY
TRBJ2-7	TRBV3-1/TRBV3-2	11	ASSQTTPYEQY
TRBJ1-5	TRBV19	11	ASSIGGEQPQH
TRBJ2-7	TRBV5-1	13	ASSLQGGGNNEQY
TRBJ2-7	TRBV15	13	ATSREKGISYEQY
TRBJ1-5	TRBV2	12	ASSDDKGDQPQH
TRBJ1-5	TRBV19	12	ASSGTVSGQPQH
TRBJ1-5	TRBV16	12	ASSQRQGNQPQH
TRBJ2-3	TRBV11-2	14	ASRTGTSRSTDTQY
TRBJ1-2	TRBV2	12	ASSVRDKSYGYT
TRBJ1-4	TRBV10-3	9	ATQGAAELF
TRBJ2-7	TRBV4-1	13	ASSREGGPRYEQY
TRBJ2-3	TRBV29-1	13	SVPMTGTSTDTQY
TRBJ1-2	TRBV7-2	13	ASSPAGSANYGYT
TRBJ2-1	TRBV7-3	13	ASSSGSGAYNEQF
TRBJ2-3	TRBV5-1	10	ASSLEGDTQY
TRBJ2-2	TRBV11-2	14	ASSLGSGRATGELF
TRBJ1-5	TRBV19	13	ASSKGSGNNQPQH
TRBJ1-4	TRBV4-1	14	ASSLGRGPSFEKLF
TRBJ2-3	TRBV5-1	11	ASSVGGTDTQY
TRBJ2-7	TRBV29-1	9	SGITGLVQY
TRBJ1-1	TRBV6-5	11	ASSYSEWSEAF
TRBJ2-7	TRBV18	14	ASSPRASGRGNEQY
TRBJ2-7	TRBV2	12	ASSQTGKSLEQY
TRBJ2-7	TRBV13	12	ASSLGAGGGEQY
TRBJ1-1	TRBV6-5	12	ASKWEDLNTEAF
TRBJ2-3	TRBV2	15	ASSVLETTLSTDTQY
TRBJ1-2	TRBV29-1	12	SVEVRGQDYGYT
TRBJ2-5	TRBV20-1	8	SASGETQY
TRBJ2-7	TRBV10-3	12	AISDGAGGYEQY
TRBJ2-7	TRBV29-1	10	SARTGTDEQY
TRBJ1-1	TRBV29-1	10	SVNRGPSEAF
TRBJ2-7	TRBV29-1	13	SVVLSTSHSYEQY
TRBJ1-1	TRBV29-1	11	SAAEPSYTEAF
TRBJ2-7	TRBV6-5	14	ASSHLGTALAYEQY
TRBJ2-6	TRBV27	16	ASRWTSGGDSGANVLT
TRBJ1-4	TRBV19	13	ASSSPTGGHEKLF
TRBJ2-6	TRBV28	13	ASSRQRRGANVLT
TRBJ2-5	TRBV6-6	15	ASSLGLSGGARETQY
TRBJ2-2	TRBV19	13	ASSITGVQTGELF
TRBJ1-5	TRBV6-5	13	ASMGAGGSNQPQH
TRBJ1-6	TRBV27	17	ASSLFAQGAGIVDSPLH
TRBJ1-1	TRBV19	13	ASSIQGADVAEAF
TRBJ2-3	TRBV5-3	16	ARSFRTSRASSTDTQY
TRBJ1-3	TRBV25-1	13	ASSGLRAGENTIY
TRBJ2-5	TRBV3-1/TRBV3-2	12	ASSRRTSGETQY
TRBJ1-5	TRBV28	12	ASTLRQGNQPQH
TRBJ2-1	TRBV5-1	12	ASSLGLPEDEQF